This TCR beta chain was profiled in a study of cytomegalovirus exposure and HLA in healthy donors. Notes on the study in general: Presence/absence analyses assumed roughly uniform sequencing depth across donors.

Worth noting for this clone: Its cognate antigen is unknown.

Trimming removed 5 bases from V and 0 bases from J, with 6 bases in between. Germline loops: CDR1 ENHRY, CDR2 SYGVKD. The CDR3 length is 13 residues. This PCR relied on a set of 60 Vbeta primers and 13 Jbeta primers. The method was immunoSEQ multiplex PCR; TCRdb's version includes in-frame clones alone and lacks a portion of them. The sample consists of a few hundred thousand clones, more than 80% of them appearing once. Sequenced sample: PBMCs. The chain uses TRBV10-3 and TRBJ2-3; D ambiguous. The sequence came from a man in his thirties or forties in good health and CMV-seronegative. CDR3 sequence: CAISTYSTDTQYF. The CDR3 region has the DNA TGTGCCATCAGTACATATAGCACAGATACGCAGTATTTT.